This T cell receptor (beta chain) derives from a study of OX40 agonist ivuxolimab in advanced cancers. Background for the entire study: Ivuxolimab was a fully human IgG2 agonistic monoclonal antibody targeting the costimulatory receptor OX40 (CD134). Intravenous ivuxolimab was administered to patients every 2 weeks at six dose levels: 0.01, 0.1, 0.3, 1.5, 3 and 10 mg/kg. Among the roughly 52 dose-escalation patients, around 20 had hepatocellular carcinoma, 15 or so melanoma, 9 renal cell carcinoma and 9 head and neck cancer. The dose-escalation cohort was about 87% male with a mean age of around 62 years, ranging from roughly 20 to 80. Prior anti-PD-1, anti-PD-L1 or anti-CTLA-4 therapy was permitted, and 40% of dose-escalation patients had received checkpoint inhibitors. Partial responses occurred in three dose-escalation patients, of whom one had hepatocellular carcinoma and two had cutaneous melanoma. Peripheral TCRbeta sequencing aimed to test whether ivuxolimab altered TCR sequence diversity and caused clonal T-cell expansion. The paper describes the monotherapy dose-escalation part (N ≈ 52 patients) of the phase I trial of ivuxolimab. The full study reports these points: At doses from 0.1 to 3.0 mg/kg, clonal expansion was seen in both CD4+ and CD8+ blood T cells between baseline and week 6. Partial responders in the 0.1-3.0 mg/kg groups had among the lowest normalized peripheral clonal expansion, especially among CD8+ T cells. The antigen specificity of the clonally expanded peripheral T cells was not determined. After ivuxolimab, expanded clones were on average more numerous among CD8+ T cells than among CD4+ T cells. Low levels of normalized T-cell clonal expansion were also seen in some nonresponding patients.

Patients with autoimmune disease history or receiving systemic immunosuppression were excluded from the trial. In every dose cohort, peripheral blood was drawn for TCR sequencing at baseline, cycle 4 day 1, and cycle 7 day 1. The samples were taken from a phase I, first-in-human, multicenter, open-label dose-escalation trial of ivuxolimab. The trial enrolled adults with locally advanced or metastatic head and neck squamous cell, hepatocellular, melanoma or renal cell carcinoma. Before TCR sequencing, CD4+ T cells and CD8+ T cells were sorted from peripheral blood as separate populations. The germline V gene (reference sequence) yields SEHNR for CDR1 and FQNEAQ for CDR2. The CDR3, from cysteine to phenylalanine, totals 13 residues. Only CDR3 DNA is held: 39 bases, read in frame from base 1. Between the V and J ends, shortened by 5 bases and 10 bases respectively, the junction contains 12 bases. Genomic DNA was extracted from sorted cells for sequencing of the TCRbeta CDR3 region. The immunoSEQ Assay was used to sequence the TCRbeta CDR3 regions. TCRdb carries this immuneACCESS record with in-frame sequences only. Its versions omit some clonotypes, under half of them owing to an unresolved V gene in the studies checked, with the rest unexplained. For this sample there are roughly 63,000 clones; 75% to 90% appear just once. The ten top clones hold approximately 10% of the sample.

This clone was observed a few times. Its antigen is unknown. No much larger clonotype is one base removed from it; base qualities were not supplied. Recombination joined TRBV7-9 with TRBJ1-6; TRBD1 is a weak D gene call, 5 bases matching. This receptor was obtained from an adult with an advanced solid tumor such as melanoma, head and neck, liver or kidney cancer. Material: CD4+ or CD8+ T cells sorted from blood, obtained in a trial of the OX40 agonist ivuxolimab. In nucleotides, the sequence is TGTGCCAGCAGCCTCAGGGTCGGGTCACCCCTCCACTTT. This yields the protein CASSLRVGSPLHF.